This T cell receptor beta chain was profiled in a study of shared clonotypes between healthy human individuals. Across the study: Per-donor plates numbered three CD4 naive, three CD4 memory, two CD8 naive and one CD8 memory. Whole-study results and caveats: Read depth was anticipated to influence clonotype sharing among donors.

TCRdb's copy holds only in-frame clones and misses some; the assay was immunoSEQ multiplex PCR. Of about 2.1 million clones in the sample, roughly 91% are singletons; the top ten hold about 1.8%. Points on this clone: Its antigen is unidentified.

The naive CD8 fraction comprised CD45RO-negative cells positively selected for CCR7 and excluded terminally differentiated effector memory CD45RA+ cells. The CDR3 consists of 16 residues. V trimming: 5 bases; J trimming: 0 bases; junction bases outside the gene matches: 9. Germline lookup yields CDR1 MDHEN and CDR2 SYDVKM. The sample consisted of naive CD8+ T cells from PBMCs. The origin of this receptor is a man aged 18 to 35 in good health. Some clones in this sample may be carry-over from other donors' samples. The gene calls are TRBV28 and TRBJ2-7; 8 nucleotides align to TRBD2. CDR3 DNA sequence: TGTGCCAGCAGTGCCTTACTAGCGGACCCCTCCTACGAGCAGTACTTC. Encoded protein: CASSALLADPSYEQYF.